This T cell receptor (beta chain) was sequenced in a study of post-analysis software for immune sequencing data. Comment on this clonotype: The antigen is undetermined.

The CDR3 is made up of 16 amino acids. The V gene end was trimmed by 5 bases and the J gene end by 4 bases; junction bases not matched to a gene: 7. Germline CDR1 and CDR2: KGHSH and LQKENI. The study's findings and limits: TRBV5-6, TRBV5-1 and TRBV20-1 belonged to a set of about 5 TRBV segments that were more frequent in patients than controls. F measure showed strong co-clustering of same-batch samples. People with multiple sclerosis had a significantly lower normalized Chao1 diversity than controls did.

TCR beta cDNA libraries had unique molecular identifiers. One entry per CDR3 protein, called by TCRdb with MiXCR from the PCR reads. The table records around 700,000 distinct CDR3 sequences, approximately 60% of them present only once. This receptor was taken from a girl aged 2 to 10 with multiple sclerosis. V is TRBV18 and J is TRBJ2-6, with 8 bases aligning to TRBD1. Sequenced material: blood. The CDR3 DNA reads TGTGCCAGCTCAGGTCCCCAGGGGGCCGGGGCCAACGTCCTGACTTTC. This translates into CASSGPQGAGANVLTF.